The 2 T cell receptor beta chains in this list originate from one sample, sequenced in a study of blood T cells in healthy people across ages. Together with a sample-barcoded 5' primer, a J-beta primer mix was included in a second PCR lasting about 6 to 11 cycles. In TCRdb, the 5' RACE reads were re-called with MiXCR into one record per CDR3 protein. The repertoire holds 1.4 million or so distinct CDR3 sequences, with 40% to 45% as singletons. Sequenced sample: blood. All receptors come from a woman younger than 35 in good health.

The chain employs TRBV29-1 and TRBJ2-3; D assignment may be TRBD1 or TRBD2 (6 bases each). V shed 4 bases and J shed 8 bases, with 13 bases lying between them. The germline V gene encodes CDR1 SQVTM and CDR2 ANQGSEA. CDR3 size: 12 residues. The CDR3 DNA follows: TGCAGCGTTGCCGGGGGCTTCGGTACGCAGTATTTT. Its translation: CSVAGGFGTQYF.

The chain combines TRBV6-1 with TRBJ1-2, with D unclear. Trimming cost V 1 base and J 5 bases, with 5 bases left between them. The CDR3 sequence is 12 residues long. Germline V lookup: CDR1 MNHNS, CDR2 SASEGT. The CDR3 DNA is TGTGCCAGCAGTGAAGGAAAGTATGGCTACACCTTC. Protein: CASSEGKYGYTF.